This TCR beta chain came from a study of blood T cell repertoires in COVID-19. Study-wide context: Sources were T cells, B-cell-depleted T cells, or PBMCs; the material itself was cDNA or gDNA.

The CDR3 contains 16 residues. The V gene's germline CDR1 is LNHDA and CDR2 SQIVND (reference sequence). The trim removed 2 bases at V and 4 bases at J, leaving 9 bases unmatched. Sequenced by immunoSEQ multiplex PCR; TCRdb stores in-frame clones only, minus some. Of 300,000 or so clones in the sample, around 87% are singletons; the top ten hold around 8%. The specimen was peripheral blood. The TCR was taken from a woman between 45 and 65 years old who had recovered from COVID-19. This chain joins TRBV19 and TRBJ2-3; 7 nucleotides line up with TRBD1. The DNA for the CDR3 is TGTGCCAGTAGTATACAGAGACAGGGTCGTCCAGATACGCAGTATTTT. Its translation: CASSIQRQGRPDTQYF.